This record covers a single TCR beta chain. The data derive from a study of blood T cell repertoires in COVID-19. Looking at the study overall: The study drew acute and convalescent COVID-19 samples from the United States, Italy and Spain. PBMCs, B-cell-depleted T cells, or T cells were the source of the cDNA or gDNA that made up the material.

How the authors handled the data: It was from reference gene primer amplification that nucleated cell counts were estimated. TCRdb's copy holds only in-frame clones and misses some; the assay was immunoSEQ multiplex PCR. V and J calls and clone size are given by that table; D and trimming were obtained from the DNA. The profile shows 84,000 or so clones, approximately 91% of them singletons. V lost 0 bases and J 0 bases, leaving 6 bases between the germline ends. This CDR3 spans 15 amino acids. Germline V gene data show CDR1 as SGHRS and CDR2 as YFSETQ. Sequenced sample: peripheral blood. The chain links TRBV5-1 to TRBJ2-2; no reliable D call. This sequence was found in a man between 70 and 80 years old with acute or convalescent COVID-19. Written as DNA, the CDR3 is TGCGCCAGCAGCTTGGAAGCGTCGAACACCGGGGAGCTGTTTTTT. The encoded protein is CASSLEASNTGELFF.